This T cell receptor (beta chain) appears in the sequencing data of a study of immune heterogeneity within non-small cell lung tumors (dated by TCRdb to the late 2010s). At the level of the whole study: By histology, the tumors were several squamous cell carcinomas, nine to ten non-squamous carcinomas and 1 tumor not otherwise specified. TCR repertoires were analyzed from 57 tumor loci of about 15 patients, while transcriptome data covered only 35 to 45 loci from roughly 12 patients. To examine intratumoral immune heterogeneity, the study used whole-exome sequencing, RNA-seq and TCR beta repertoire sequencing on multiple spatially distinct regions of each NSCLC tumor. Binding of neoantigens to the HLA alleles of each patient was predicted with netMHCpan-3.0 for mutant peptides of 8 to 11 amino acids.

Including the terminal cysteine and phenylalanine, the CDR3 comprises 14 residues. The retained sequence is limited to the CDR3, 42 bases, with the frame set at the first base. V drops 7 bases and J drops 0 bases, leaving 7 bases in between. CDR1 and CDR2 were assigned from the germline V gene (reference sequence) as LGHDT and YNNKEL. This clonotype was seen repeatedly, ten times or more. What this receptor recognizes is not known. Base qualities are missing; no much larger clone stands one base away. General conclusions and limits of the study: A statistically significant but moderate positive correlation (R about 0.34) was observed between local T-cell repertoire clonality and local tumor mutational burden. Individual patients mostly had different high-frequency TCR beta clonotypes. Within a patient, the same dominant CDR3B clonotypes appeared at multiple loci, but different tumor locations also contained unique high-frequency clones.

The TCR beta CDR3 region was amplified with a multiplex PCR system whose first round ran for roughly 9 cycles using 32 V-gene forward primers and 13 J-gene reverse primers. First-round PCR used a QIAGEN Multiplex PCR Kit, and primer sequences were filed in Chinese patent CN105087789A. In a second PCR round, Illumina universal primers were added with the Phusion High-Fidelity PCR Kit. Sequencing of the TCR libraries was done on the Illumina HiSeq X Ten platform in paired-end mode with a 151 bp read length. In the paper's pipeline: Cutadapt removed reads without multiplex PCR primers, PEAR merged read pairs, and MiXCR with default settings called CDR3 regions. Repertoire diversity was assessed by Shannon entropy, and clonality was calculated as one minus the Shannon entropy divided by the ln of the count of productive unique sequences. Clonotypes at a frequency of at least 0.5% were defined as dominant or high-frequency T-cell clones. TCRdb cleaned the public reads at Q25 with fastp, built clones with MiXCR and kept in-frame beta chains. Every CDR3 protein is listed once, alongside the most common genes and DNA of its rows. The authors' filters were not applied to this entry. This sample lists around 12,000 distinct CDR3 sequences; 30% were detected once. The ten largest clones take up less than 25% of the sample.

Genomic DNA extracted from bulk tumor tissue served as TCR template, with roughly 600 ng gDNA amplified per sample. Multiple biopsies per primary tumor were taken during surgery, spaced as far apart as possible within the tumor mass. Patients in the study cohort, which was described as untreated, were newly diagnosed NSCLC cases going through curative surgery. The donor group was made up of about 15 newly diagnosed non-small cell lung cancer patients undergoing surgery with curative intent. The resected tumor masses were reviewed by two independent pathologists. Sequencing was performed only on DNA and RNA samples of high quality.

The TCR originated in a woman aged 45-65 years with non-small cell lung cancer. Sequencing was performed on lung tumor tissue. The rearrangement joined TRBV3-1 to TRBJ1-6; no D gene is confidently identified. The DNA sequence reads TGTGCCAGCAAGCGTGACTCCTATAATTCACCCCTCCACTTT. It encodes CASKRDSYNSPLHF.